This T cell receptor (beta chain) was documented in a study of shared clonotypes between healthy human individuals. Per the study methods: With immunoSEQ giving junction-only sequences and no quality scores, filtering differed. Sequencing was performed with immunoSEQ multiplex PCR; in TCRdb, only in-frame clones are kept and a portion is missing. The DNA gave D and trimming, while V, J and clone size come from that table. The sample records about 1.1 million clones, approximately 75% being singletons. Trimming cost V 6 bases and J 4 bases, with 16 bases left between them. The CDR3 runs to 15 residues. Germline CDR1 MGHRA, CDR2 YSYEKL.

The receptor was isolated from a man aged 18 to 29 in good health. Some clones in this sample may be carry-over from other donors' samples. The gene calls are TRBV4-1 and TRBJ2-1; D uncertain. The sample taken for sequencing was memory CD4+ T cells from PBMCs. Noted subset: CD45RA-negative fraction. As DNA, the CDR3 is TGCGCCAGCAGGGCAGCGCTCCTTGTTTACAATGAGCAGTTCTTC. Protein: CASRAALLVYNEQFF.